This T cell receptor (beta chain) was sequenced in a study of blood T cell repertoires in COVID-19. Sequenced by immunoSEQ multiplex PCR; TCRdb stores in-frame clones only, minus some. The sample records fewer than 400,000 clones, around 82% being singletons. Germline lookup yields CDR1 SGHRS and CDR2 YFSETQ. V was pared by 0 bases and J by 7 bases, with 14 bases between. The CDR3 consists of 14 residues. The sequenced sample consisted of peripheral blood. The V gene is TRBV5-1, the J gene TRBJ2-7; TRBD2 is a possible D gene (5 bases). The source is a young man with active or convalescent COVID-19. Here the CDR3 DNA reads TGCGCCAGCAGCTTGGGATCACCCTCGGGGGAGCAGTACTTC. Residues: CASSLGSPSGEQYF.